This TCR beta chain was recorded in a study of shared clonotypes between healthy human individuals. Regarding the study as a whole: The naive CD4 repertoires of a handful of donors were compared, and approximately 5% of clonotypes were shared.

The material for each subset, its genomic DNA, was split evenly across several immunoSEQ plates. Using around 200 ng DNA, about 30,000 T cell genomes, the sorted-subset replicate PCRs were run. Produced via immunoSEQ multiplex PCR; TCRdb's table is partial and in-frame only. The sample includes hundreds of thousands of clones, roughly 70% seen only once; the top ten take less than 2%. This clone was observed a handful of times. Its antigen is undetermined. Naive CD4+ cells were CD45RA-selected; the remaining cells were memory. Germline V lookup: CDR1 GTSNPN, CDR2 SVGIG (reference sequence). This CDR3 region has 15 residues. The V end lost 6 bases, the J end lost 2 bases, and 17 bases lay between the germline ends.

The chain carries TRBV30 and TRBJ1-5; perhaps TRBD1 as D (5 bases). The sequence came from a woman in her 30s in good health. The specimen sequenced was memory CD4+ T cells sorted from blood. Subset in this sample: CD45RA-negative fraction. The CDR3 DNA follows: TGTGCCTGTGGGGGACGGTTATGGGGCAATCAGCCCCAGCATTTT. This sequence encodes CACGGRLWGNQPQHF.